This entry lists 21 T cell receptor beta chains sequenced from one sample in a study of T cell responses to AZD1222 COVID-19 vaccine. TCRdb's copy holds only in-frame clones and misses some; the assay was immunoSEQ multiplex PCR. The sample carries about 110,000 clones, roughly 85% recorded once. The sample was peripheral blood, taken 28 days after the second AZD1222 dose. Every receptor here comes from an adult who received the AZD1222 COVID-19 vaccine.

The V call is TRBV5-8, the J call TRBJ2-1, with 15 bases that match TRBD2. CDR1 SGHTS and CDR2 YDEGEE come from the germline V gene. After removal of 0 bases from V and 5 bases from J, the junction contained 6 bases not matched to a gene. This CDR3 is built from 18 residues. This chain's CDR3 is CASSLAWTSGRADNEQFF. The DNA for the CDR3 is TGTGCCAGCAGCTTGGCTTGGACTAGCGGGAGGGCCGACAATGAGCAGTTCTTC.

This clone was picked up one time. The chain recombines TRBV28 with TRBJ1-2; D is possibly TRBD1 (6 bases). Germline CDR1 and CDR2: MDHEN and SYDVKM. V lost 3 bases, J lost 0 bases, and 11 bases lay in between. This CDR3 is 15 amino acids long. CDR3 nucleotides: TGTGCCAGCAGTTTCCCAGGGGCTCCTAACTATGGCTACACCTTC. Translation gives CASSFPGAPNYGYTF.

In its sample, this clone was seen a few times. This chain uses TRBV9 with TRBJ1-2, with TRBD1 matching 10 bases. Germline-derived CDR1 and CDR2 are SGDLS and YYNGEE. The CDR3 spans 15 residues. Trimming cost V 0 bases and J 5 bases; bases outside gene matches: 4. CDR3 bases: TGTGCCAGCAGCGTAGAGACAGGGGGCGCGTATGGCTACACCTTC. Translated, it gives CASSVETGGAYGYTF.

The chain uses TRBV30 and TRBJ2-1, with D uncertain. The V gene lost 2 bases and the J gene lost 5 bases, with 4 bases spanning the gap. This CDR3 is 11 amino acids long. In germline, CDR1 is GTSNPN, CDR2 SVGIG (reference sequence). CDR3 DNA: TGTGCCTGGAGTCCCGACAATGAGCAGTTCTTC. It encodes CAWSPDNEQFF.

The rearrangement joins TRBV5-1 to TRBJ1-6, with D possibly being TRBD1 (5 bases). The CDR3 sequence is 14 residues long. Germline CDR1 is SGHRS and CDR2 is YFSETQ. V lost 2 bases and J 10 bases, leaving 13 bases between the germline ends. In nucleotides, the CDR3 is TGCGCCAGCAGCTTTGACAGTGTCCGATCACCCCTCCACTTT. The encoded protein is CASSFDSVRSPLHF.

The J gene is TRBJ1-1, the V gene TRBV28, with a weak D call TRBD1 (6 bases). V shed 2 bases and J shed 1 base, with 11 bases lying between them. The CDR3 spans 15 residues. The germline gives CDR1 MDHEN, CDR2 SYDVKM. The CDR3 DNA is TGTGCCAGCAGTTTAGGGGGGGCGCAGAACACTGAAGCTTTCTTT. Its protein product is CASSLGGAQNTEAFF.

V usage is TRBV18 and J usage is TRBJ1-1; 8 bases are a match to TRBD1. The CDR3 runs to 15 residues. From germline, CDR1 is KGHSH and CDR2 LQKENI. J lost 2 bases, V lost 6 bases, and 8 bases had no gene match. The CDR3 sequence is CASSQKTGDNTEAFF. The CDR3 region has the DNA TGTGCCAGCTCCCAAAAGACAGGGGACAACACTGAAGCTTTCTTT.

V is TRBV27 and J is TRBJ1-6; 9 bases line up with TRBD1. From germline, CDR1 is MNHEY and CDR2 SMNVEV (reference sequence). CDR3 length: 18 amino acids. V was pared by 1 base and J by 8 bases, with 12 bases of the junction left unmatched. As DNA, the CDR3 is TGTGCCAGCAGTTTATTGGTTCTCACAGGGGGCTTGGATTCACCCCTCCACTTT. Protein product: CASSLLVLTGGLDSPLHF.

This clone was seen once. The rearrangement links TRBV7-3 to TRBJ1-1; TRBD1 is a possible D gene (5 bases). Germline CDR1 SGHTA, CDR2 FQGTGA. The CDR3 covers 13 residues. Trimming took 4 bases from V and 1 from J, leaving 7 bases between them. CDR3 amino acids: CASSYGQNTEAFF. The CDR3 bases are TGTGCCAGCAGCTATGGACAGAACACTGAAGCTTTCTTT.

The V and J genes are TRBV28 and TRBJ1-1; D perhaps matches TRBD1 (6 bases). Germline V gene data show CDR1 as MDHEN and CDR2 as SYDVKM. The CDR3 extends over 14 amino acids. Deletions cut 6 bases from V and 7 bases from J, with 18 bases between. CDR3 coding DNA: TGTGCCAGCAGAGTTGGGGGGGGCGCGGGTGAAGCTTTCTTT. This gives the protein CASRVGGGAGEAFF.

This chain links TRBV9 with TRBJ1-2; TRBD1 might be the D (6 bases). The CDR3 contains 14 residues. Trimming pared 4 bases from V and 3 bases from J, leaving 13 bases between. CDR1 and CDR2 from the germline V gene are SGDLS and YYNGEE. The CDR3 sequence is CASSTQQGHYGYTF. In DNA form, the CDR3 reads TGTGCCAGCAGCACTCAACAGGGACACTATGGCTACACCTTC.

J is TRBJ2-2 and V is TRBV15; possibly TRBD2 for D (6 bases). CDR1 is LNHNV, CDR2 YYDKDF, per germline (reference sequence). Trimming removed 6 bases at V and 3 bases at J, with 14 bases between. This CDR3 is built from 15 residues. CDR3 residues: CATRPPGLDTGELFF. In nucleotides, the CDR3 is TGTGCCACCAGGCCACCGGGACTGGACACCGGGGAGCTGTTTTTT. Full variable domain (remainder filled in from reference TRBV15 and TRBJ2-2): DAMVIQNPRYQVTQFGKPVTLSCSQTLNHNVMYWYQQKSSQAPKLLFHYYDKDFNNEADTPDNFQSRRPNTSFCFLDIRSPGLGDTAMYLCATRPPGLDTGELFFGEGSRLTVL.

The V gene is TRBV15, the J gene TRBJ2-7, with D maybe TRBD1 (6 bases). Per the germline V gene, CDR1 is LNHNV and CDR2 is YYDKDF (reference sequence). Trimming shortened V by 3 bases and J by 7 bases, and 13 bases separated the two germline ends. This CDR3 has 13 amino acids. The CDR3 nucleotides are TGTGCCACCAGCAGGGTACAGGGAGATGAGCAGTACTTC. It translates to CATSRVQGDEQYF.

This chain uses TRBV19 with TRBJ1-5; weak D call: TRBD1 (6 bases). The ends were cut back, 5 bases at V and 4 bases at J, with 18 bases in the middle. Germline loops: CDR1 LNHDA, CDR2 SQIVND (reference sequence). The CDR3 spans 16 residues. The CDR3 nucleotides are TGTGCCAGTAGTCACAATACAGGAGGGGGTAATCAGCCCCAGCATTTT. Amino acid sequence: CASSHNTGGGNQPQHF.

CDR3 nucleotide sequence: TGCGCCAGCAGCCAAGATCGGGAAGGGAGCTCGAATTCACCCCTCCACTTT. Translation gives CASSQDREGSSNSPLHF. This chain joins TRBV4-1 and TRBJ1-6; D remains ambiguous. The germline CDR1 and CDR2 sequences are MGHRA and YSYEKL. The CDR3 is 17 residues long. V dropped 0 bases and J dropped 7 bases, with 16 bases sitting between them.

The chain uses TRBV6-4 and TRBJ2-4; D gene unclear. CDR3 length equals 15 residues. Germline V lookup: CDR1 MRHNA, CDR2 SNTAGT. V was cut by 8 bases and J by 1 base, with 15 bases left in between. CDR3 amino acids: CASAPLAGAKNIQYF. The CDR3 DNA sequence: TGTGCCAGCGCACCCTTGGCCGGGGCCAAAAACATTCAGTACTTC.

The chain employs TRBV6-1 and TRBJ1-3, with 7 nucleotides matching TRBD1. With V trimmed by 4 bases and J by 4 bases, 10 bases remained unmatched. This CDR3 has 16 amino acids. Germline CDR1 is MNHNS and CDR2 is SASEGT. The CDR3 loop is CASSVSPRGPGNTIYF. CDR3 nucleotides: TGTGCCAGCAGTGTCTCACCTAGGGGGCCAGGAAACACCATATATTTT.

The V call is TRBV30, the J call TRBJ1-1; D is unclear. Germline V CDR1 and CDR2: GTSNPN, SVGIG (reference sequence). With 2 bases removed from V and 7 bases from J, the gap between germline ends came to 5 bases. The CDR3 has 10 residues. The CDR3 sequence: CAWSPSEAFF. DNA of the CDR3: TGTGCCTGGAGTCCAAGTGAAGCTTTCTTT.

Of note for this clone: This sample includes further DNA sequences coding for the same CDR3. This rearrangement joins TRBV30 to TRBJ1-1; no clear D. The germline V gene encodes CDR1 GTSNPN and CDR2 SVGIG (reference sequence). The CDR3 covers 13 residues. The V end was cut by 0 bases, the J end by 3 bases, with 8 bases between. CDR3 residues: CAWSVRGDTEAFF. The CDR3 coding sequence is TGTGCCTGGAGTGTACGCGGGGACACTGAAGCTTTCTTT.

The chain couples TRBV30 to TRBJ2-2; 10 bases align to TRBD2. The CDR3 runs to 16 residues. Germline CDR1 reads GTSNPN; CDR2 reads SVGIG (reference sequence). J was trimmed by 5 bases and V by 0 bases; bases with no gene match: 6. CDR3 residues: CAWSVSLAGRTGELFF. The CDR3, as DNA: TGTGCCTGGAGTGTATCACTAGCGGGACGAACCGGGGAGCTGTTTTTT.

The chain uses TRBV29-1 and TRBJ1-2; no clear D. V dropped 0 bases and J dropped 14 bases, with 13 bases sitting between them. The CDR3 contains 11 residues. Germline CDR1 reads SQVTM; CDR2 reads ANQGSEA. CDR3 loop: CSVEERSGLTF. The CDR3 DNA sequence: TGCAGCGTTGAAGAGAGGAGTGGGCTTACCTTC.